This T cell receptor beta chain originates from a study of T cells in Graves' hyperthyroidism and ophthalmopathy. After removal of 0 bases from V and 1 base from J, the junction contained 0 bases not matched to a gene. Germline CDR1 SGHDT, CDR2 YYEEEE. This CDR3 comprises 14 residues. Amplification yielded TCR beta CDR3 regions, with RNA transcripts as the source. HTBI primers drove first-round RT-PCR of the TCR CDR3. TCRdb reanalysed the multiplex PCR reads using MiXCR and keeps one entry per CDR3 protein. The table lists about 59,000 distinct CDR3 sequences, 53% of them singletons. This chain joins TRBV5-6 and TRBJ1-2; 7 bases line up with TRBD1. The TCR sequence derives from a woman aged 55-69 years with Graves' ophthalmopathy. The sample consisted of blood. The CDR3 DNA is TGTGCCAGCAGCTTGGCAGGGGGTAACTATGGCTACACCTTC. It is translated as CASSLAGGNYGYTF. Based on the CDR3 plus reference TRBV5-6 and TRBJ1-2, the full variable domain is DAGVTQSPTHLIKTRGQQVTLRCSPKSGHDTVSWYQQALGQGPQFIFQYYEEEERQRGNFPDRFSGHQFPNYSSELNVNALLLGDSALYLCASSLAGGNYGYTFGSGTRLTVV.